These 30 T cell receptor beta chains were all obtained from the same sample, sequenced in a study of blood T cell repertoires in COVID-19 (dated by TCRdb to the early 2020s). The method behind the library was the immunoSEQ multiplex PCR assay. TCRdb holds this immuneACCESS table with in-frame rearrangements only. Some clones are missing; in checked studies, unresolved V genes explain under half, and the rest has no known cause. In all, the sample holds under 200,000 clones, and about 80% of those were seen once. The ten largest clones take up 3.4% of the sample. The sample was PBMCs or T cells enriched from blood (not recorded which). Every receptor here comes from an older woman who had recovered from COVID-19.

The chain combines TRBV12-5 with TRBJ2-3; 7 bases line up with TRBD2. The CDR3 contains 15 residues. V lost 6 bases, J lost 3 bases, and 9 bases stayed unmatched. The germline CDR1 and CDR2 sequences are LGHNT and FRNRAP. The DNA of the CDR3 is TGTGCTAGTGGGAAAGGACTAGAGTTTACAGATACGCAGTATTTT. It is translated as CASGKGLEFTDTQYF.

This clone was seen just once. The CDR3 here is CSVVRAEGETQYF. For the CDR3, the DNA is TGCAGCGTTGTGAGGGCGGAAGGAGAGACCCAGTACTTC. The chain carries TRBV29-1 and TRBJ2-5; D might be TRBD2 (5 bases). Germline loops: CDR1 SQVTM, CDR2 ANQGSEA. Trimming took off 4 bases at V and 4 bases at J, with 13 bases between the two ends. The CDR3 is made up of 13 amino acids.

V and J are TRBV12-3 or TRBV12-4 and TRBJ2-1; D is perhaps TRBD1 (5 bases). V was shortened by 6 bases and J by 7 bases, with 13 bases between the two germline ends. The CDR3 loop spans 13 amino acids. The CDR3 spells CASSLTAGNEQFF. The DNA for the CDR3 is TGTGCCAGCAGCTTGACAGCCGGAAATGAGCAGTTCTTC.

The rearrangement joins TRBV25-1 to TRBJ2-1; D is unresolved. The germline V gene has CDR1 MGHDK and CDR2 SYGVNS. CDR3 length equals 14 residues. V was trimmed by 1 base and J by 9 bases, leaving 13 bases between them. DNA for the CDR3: TGTGCCAGCAGTGAATTTCCCATGTCCGGTGAGCAGTTCTTC. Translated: CASSEFPMSGEQFF.

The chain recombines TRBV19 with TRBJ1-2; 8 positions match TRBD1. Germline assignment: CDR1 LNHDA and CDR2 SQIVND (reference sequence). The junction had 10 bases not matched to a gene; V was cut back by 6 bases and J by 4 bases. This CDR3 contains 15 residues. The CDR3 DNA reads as TGTGCCAGTAGATCAACCTCGACAGGGGTCTATGGCTACACCTTC. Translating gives CASRSTSTGVYGYTF.

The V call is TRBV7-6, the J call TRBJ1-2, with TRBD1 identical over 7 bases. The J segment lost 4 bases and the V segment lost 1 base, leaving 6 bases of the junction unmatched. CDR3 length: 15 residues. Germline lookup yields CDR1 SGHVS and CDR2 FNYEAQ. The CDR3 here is CASSLDGGGSYGYTF. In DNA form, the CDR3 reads TGTGCCAGCAGCTTAGATGGAGGGGGCAGCTATGGCTACACCTTC.

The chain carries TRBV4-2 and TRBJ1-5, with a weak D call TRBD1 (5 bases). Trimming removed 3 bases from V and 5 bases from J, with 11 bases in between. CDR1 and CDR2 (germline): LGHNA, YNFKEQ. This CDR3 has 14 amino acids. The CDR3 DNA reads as TGTGCCAGCAGCCAGGGTGGGGGGGATCAGCCCCAGCATTTT. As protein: CASSQGGGDQPQHF.

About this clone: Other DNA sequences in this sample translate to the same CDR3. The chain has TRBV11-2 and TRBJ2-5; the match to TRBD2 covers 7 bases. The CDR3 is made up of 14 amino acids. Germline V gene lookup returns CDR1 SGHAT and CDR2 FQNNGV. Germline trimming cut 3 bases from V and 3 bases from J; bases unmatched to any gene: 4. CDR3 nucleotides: TGTGCCAGCAGCTTCGCGGGGGAAAAAGAGACCCAGTACTTC. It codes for CASSFAGEKETQYF.

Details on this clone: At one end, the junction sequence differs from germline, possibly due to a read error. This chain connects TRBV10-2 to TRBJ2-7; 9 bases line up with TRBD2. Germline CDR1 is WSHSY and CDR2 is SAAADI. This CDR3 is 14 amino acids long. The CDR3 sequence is CASGPGLASFEQYF. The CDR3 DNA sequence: TGCGCCAGCGGACCGGGACTAGCCTCCTTCGAGCAGTACTTC.

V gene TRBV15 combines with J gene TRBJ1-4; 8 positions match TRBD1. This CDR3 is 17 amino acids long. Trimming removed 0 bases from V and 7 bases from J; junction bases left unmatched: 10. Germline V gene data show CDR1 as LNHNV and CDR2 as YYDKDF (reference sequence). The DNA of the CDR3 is TGTGCCACCAGCAGAGATTCCGAGACAGGGGCTGGTGAAAAACTGTTTTTT. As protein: CATSRDSETGAGEKLFF.

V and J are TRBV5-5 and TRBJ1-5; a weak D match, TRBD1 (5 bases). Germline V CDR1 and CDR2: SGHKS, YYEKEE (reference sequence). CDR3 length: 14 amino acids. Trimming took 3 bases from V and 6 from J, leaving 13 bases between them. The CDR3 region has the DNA TGTGCCAGCAGCTGGACTGCGGGGGGTCAGCCCCAGCATTTT. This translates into CASSWTAGGQPQHF.

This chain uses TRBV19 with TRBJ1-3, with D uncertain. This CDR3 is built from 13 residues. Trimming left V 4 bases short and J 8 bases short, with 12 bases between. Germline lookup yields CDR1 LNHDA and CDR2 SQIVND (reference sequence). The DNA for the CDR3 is TGTGCCAGTAGTAGAGGGAGCGGGGACACCATATATTTT. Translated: CASSRGSGDTIYF. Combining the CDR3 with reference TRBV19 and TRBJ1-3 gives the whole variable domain DGGITQSPKYLFRKEGQNVTLSCEQNLNHDAMYWYRQDPGQGLRLIYYSQIVNDFQKGDIAEGYSVSREKKESFPLTVTSAQKNPTAFYLCASSRGSGDTIYFGEGSWLTVV.

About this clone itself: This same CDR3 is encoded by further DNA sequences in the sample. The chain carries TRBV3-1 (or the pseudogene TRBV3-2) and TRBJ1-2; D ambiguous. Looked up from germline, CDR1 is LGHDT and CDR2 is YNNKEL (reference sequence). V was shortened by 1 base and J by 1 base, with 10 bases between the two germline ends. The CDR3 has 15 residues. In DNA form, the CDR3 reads TGTGCCAGCAGCCAAGTATCCGGGAATAACTATGGCTACACCTTC. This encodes CASSQVSGNNYGYTF.

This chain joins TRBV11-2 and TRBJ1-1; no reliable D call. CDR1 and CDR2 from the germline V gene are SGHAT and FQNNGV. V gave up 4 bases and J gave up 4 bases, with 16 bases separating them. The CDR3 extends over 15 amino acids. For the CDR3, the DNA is TGTGCCAGCAGCTCCACAGAGGGTGTTAGCACTGAAGCTTTCTTT. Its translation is CASSSTEGVSTEAFF.

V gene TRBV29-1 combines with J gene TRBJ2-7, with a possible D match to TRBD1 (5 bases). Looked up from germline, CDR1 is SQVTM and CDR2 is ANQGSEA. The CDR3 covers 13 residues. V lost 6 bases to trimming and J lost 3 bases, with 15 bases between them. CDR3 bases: TGCAGCGTAGGAAGGGGATTTAGCTACGAGCAGTACTTC. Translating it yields CSVGRGFSYEQYF.

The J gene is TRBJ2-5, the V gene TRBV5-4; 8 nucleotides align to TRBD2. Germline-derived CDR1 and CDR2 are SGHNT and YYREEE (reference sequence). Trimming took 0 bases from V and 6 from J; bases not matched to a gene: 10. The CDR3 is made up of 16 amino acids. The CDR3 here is CASSLGDGGARQTQYF. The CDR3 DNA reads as TGTGCCAGCAGCTTGGGGGACGGGGGGGCCAGACAGACCCAGTACTTC. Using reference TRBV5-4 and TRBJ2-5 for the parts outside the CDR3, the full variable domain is ETGVTQSPTHLIKTRGQQVTLRCSSQSGHNTVSWYQQALGQGPQFIFQYYREEENGRGNFPPRFSGLQFPNYSSELNVNALELDDSALYLCASSLGDGGARQTQYFGPGTRLLVL.

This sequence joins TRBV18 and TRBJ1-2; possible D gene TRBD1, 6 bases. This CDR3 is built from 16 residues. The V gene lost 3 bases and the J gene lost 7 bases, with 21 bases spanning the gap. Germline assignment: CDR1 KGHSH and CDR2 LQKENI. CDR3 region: CASSPLGLQGSGGYTF. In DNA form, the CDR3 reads TGTGCCAGCTCACCTCTCGGATTACAGGGCTCTGGTGGCTACACCTTC.

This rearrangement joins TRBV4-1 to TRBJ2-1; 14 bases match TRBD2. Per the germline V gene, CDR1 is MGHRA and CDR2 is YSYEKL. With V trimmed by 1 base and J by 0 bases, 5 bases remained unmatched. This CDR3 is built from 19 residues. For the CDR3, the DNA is TGCGCCAGCAGCCAAGGACTAGCGGGGGGGGTTAGCTCCTACAATGAGCAGTTCTTC. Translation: CASSQGLAGGVSSYNEQFF.

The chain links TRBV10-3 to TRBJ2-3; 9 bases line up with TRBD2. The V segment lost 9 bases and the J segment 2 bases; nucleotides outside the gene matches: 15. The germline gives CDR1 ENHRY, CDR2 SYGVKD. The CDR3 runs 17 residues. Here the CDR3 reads CAIKGPSGDFVTDTQYF. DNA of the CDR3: TGTGCCATAAAGGGCCCTAGCGGGGACTTTGTCACAGATACGCAGTATTTT.

The CDR3 is CATSDTTGTSGSYNEQFF. The CDR3 region has the DNA TGTGCCACCAGTGATACTACCGGGACTAGCGGGAGCTACAATGAGCAGTTCTTC. V is TRBV24-1 and J is TRBJ2-1; 14 bases line up with TRBD2. From germline, CDR1 is KGHDR and CDR2 SFDVKD. This CDR3 contains 18 residues. Unmatched junction bases numbered 6, after V lost 3 bases and J lost 3 bases.

This CDR3 reads CASSPTSGGLTDTQYF. The CDR3 DNA reads TGTGCCAGCAGTCCGACTAGCGGGGGGCTGACAGATACGCAGTATTTT. The chain recombines TRBV2 with TRBJ2-3, with 13 bases identical to TRBD2. J was trimmed by 3 bases and V by 5 bases; bases with no gene match: 5. The length of the CDR3 is 16 residues. The germline CDR1 and CDR2 sequences are SNHLY and FYNNEI.

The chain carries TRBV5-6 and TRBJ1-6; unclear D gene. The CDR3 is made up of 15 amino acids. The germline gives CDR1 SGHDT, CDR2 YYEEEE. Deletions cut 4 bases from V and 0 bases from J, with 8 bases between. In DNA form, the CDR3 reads TGTGCCAGCAGCCTAGACCGCTCCTATAATTCACCCCTCCACTTT. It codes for CASSLDRSYNSPLHF. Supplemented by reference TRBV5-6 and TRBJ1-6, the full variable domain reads DAGVTQSPTHLIKTRGQQVTLRCSPKSGHDTVSWYQQALGQGPQFIFQYYEEEERQRGNFPDRFSGHQFPNYSSELNVNALLLGDSALYLCASSLDRSYNSPLHFGNGTRLTVT.

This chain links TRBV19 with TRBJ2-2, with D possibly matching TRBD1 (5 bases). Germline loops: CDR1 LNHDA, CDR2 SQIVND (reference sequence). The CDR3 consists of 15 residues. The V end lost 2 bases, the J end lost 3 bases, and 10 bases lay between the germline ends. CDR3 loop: CASSISPGYTGELFF. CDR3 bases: TGTGCCAGTAGTATAAGCCCAGGGTACACCGGGGAGCTGTTTTTT.

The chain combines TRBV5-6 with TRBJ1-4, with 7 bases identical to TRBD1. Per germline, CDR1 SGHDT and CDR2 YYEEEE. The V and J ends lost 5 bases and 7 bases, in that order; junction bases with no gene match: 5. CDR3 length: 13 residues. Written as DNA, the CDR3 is TGTGCCAGCAGTCCGGGACAGCGTGAAAAACTGTTTTTT. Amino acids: CASSPGQREKLFF.

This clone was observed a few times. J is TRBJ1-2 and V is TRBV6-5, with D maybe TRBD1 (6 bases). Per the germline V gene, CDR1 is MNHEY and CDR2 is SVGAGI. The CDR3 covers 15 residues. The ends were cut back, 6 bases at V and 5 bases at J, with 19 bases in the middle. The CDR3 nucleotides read TGTGCCAGCAGGGGGACATCCTCTTTCACGTATGGCTACACCTTC. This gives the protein CASRGTSSFTYGYTF.

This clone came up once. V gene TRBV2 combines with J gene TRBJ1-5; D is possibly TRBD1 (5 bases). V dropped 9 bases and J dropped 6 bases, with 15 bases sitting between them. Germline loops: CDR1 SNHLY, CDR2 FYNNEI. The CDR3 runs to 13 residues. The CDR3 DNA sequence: TGTGCCAGTAGACGAGGGGAGGGTCAGCCCCAGCATTTT. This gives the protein CASRRGEGQPQHF.

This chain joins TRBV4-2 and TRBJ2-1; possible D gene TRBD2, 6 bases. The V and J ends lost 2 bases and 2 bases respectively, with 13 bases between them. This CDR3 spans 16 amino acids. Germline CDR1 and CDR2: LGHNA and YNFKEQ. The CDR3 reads CASSQSLAVTYNEQFF. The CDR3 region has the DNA TGTGCCAGCAGCCAATCTTTAGCGGTAACCTACAATGAGCAGTTCTTC.

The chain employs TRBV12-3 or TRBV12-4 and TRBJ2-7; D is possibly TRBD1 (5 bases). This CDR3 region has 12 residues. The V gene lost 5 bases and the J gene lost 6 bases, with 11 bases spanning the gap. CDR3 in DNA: TGTGCCAGCAGTCCCAGGGTGAGCGAGCAGTACTTC. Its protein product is CASSPRVSEQYF.

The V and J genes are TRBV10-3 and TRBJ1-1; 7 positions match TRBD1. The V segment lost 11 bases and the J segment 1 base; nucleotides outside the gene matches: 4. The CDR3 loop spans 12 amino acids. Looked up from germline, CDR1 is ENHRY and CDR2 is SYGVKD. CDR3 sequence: CASWTGNTEAFF. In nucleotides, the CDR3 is TGTGCCTCCTGGACAGGGAACACTGAAGCTTTCTTT.

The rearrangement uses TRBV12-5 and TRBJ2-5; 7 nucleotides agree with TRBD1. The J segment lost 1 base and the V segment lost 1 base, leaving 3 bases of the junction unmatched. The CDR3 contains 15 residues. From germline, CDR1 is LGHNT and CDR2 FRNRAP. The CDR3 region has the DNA TGTGCTAGTGGTTTGGGAGCAGGGGGCCAAGAGACCCAGTACTTC. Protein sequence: CASGLGAGGQETQYF. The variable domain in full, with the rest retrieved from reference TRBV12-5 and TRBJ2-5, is DARVTQTPRHKVTEMGQEVTMRCQPILGHNTVFWYRQTMMQGLELLAYFRNRAPLDDSGMPKDRFSAEMPDATLATLKIQPSEPRDSAVYFCASGLGAGGQETQYFGPGTRLLVL.